A selection of T cell receptor beta chains follows, all from one sample in a study of cytotoxic CD8 clonotypes in ibrutinib-treated CLL. Sequencing used immunoSEQ multiplex PCR; TCRdb keeps in-frame clones, though not all of them. Of approximately 130,000 clones detected, under 90% appear once; the ten largest clones hold about 3.3%. The specimen was PBMCs, collected after 24 months of ibrutinib treatment. The receptors stem from a human donor with chronic lymphocytic leukemia. Both conserved end residues are trimmed from each CDR3. The order of the fields is V gene, CDR3 protein.

>TRBV7-9
ASSLPTASTGELF
>TRBV7-9
ASSLVGDPGANVLT
>TRBV19
ASSHRGSSTEAF
>TRBV6-1
AIEMTATYEQY
>TRBV30
AWSVAGSENQETQY
>TRBV7-8
ASSPGVVETQY
>TRBV27
ASSYRWDSGANVLT
>TRBV28
ASSLTGQGARTEAF
>TRBV15
ATSRNQGDYGYT
>TRBV18
ASSDDIAKNIQY
>TRBV9
ASSVLKGNTPDTQY
>TRBV7-2
ASSRNGAQETQY
>TRBV19
ASSRTGFSTDTQY
>TRBV7-6
ASSRLPGGLGPQH
>TRBV9
ASSGLAGGSSYEQY
>TRBV19
ASRGAGTSYNEQF
>TRBV19
ASSPRGQGHQPQH
>TRBV5-1
ASSSKRTGGNTGELF
>TRBV5-1
ASSLGGGTSSYNEQF
>TRBV18
ASSPGGNEKLF
>TRBV19
ASRSGAVSNQPQH
>TRBV19
ASSIGTGSRLNQPQH
>TRBV7-2
ASSLPPGPLHEQF
>TRBV19
ASSPPTGTFYEQY
>TRBV7-2
ASSPTIPQPQH
>TRBV10-3
AISEQGYNEQF
>TRBV10-1
ASSKWPAQSRANVLT
>TRBV6-1
ASSERGPSTDTQY
>TRBV5-4
ASSRSTSGGTSILGDTQY
>TRBV18
ASSHVGVAFGNQPQH
>TRBV19
ASSPRGAGYTDTQY
>TRBV7-2
ASSPPTDTQY
>TRBV7-2
ASSSEGRTPGYGYT
>TRBV18
ASPGTAVNEQF
>TRBV18
ASSATRTGATNEKLF
>TRBV11-2
ASSLDLYLSYNSPLH
>TRBV7-2
ASSRTSNQPQH
>TRBV7-2
ASSPPGGETQY
>TRBV2
ASSTQGSDGYT
>TRBV7-9
ASSLAKAELYGYT
>TRBV2
ASNRQTGELF
>TRBV19
ATNPGAHWETQY
>TRBV9
ASSVAGSQSTDTQY
>TRBV27
ASSGRQTSNQPQH
>TRBV20-1
SGGAGDTQY
>TRBV5-1
ASRKRTGVAETQY
>TRBV28
ASTRPRQDSGNTIY
>TRBV6-6
ASLPGQLYTDTQY
>TRBV30
ACTRSSGNTIY
>TRBV30
AWSAPVFRYYEQY
>TRBV13
ASSLAGGPETQY
>TRBV6-1
ASSEVAGQGHNEQF
>TRBV5-1
ASRASGGFSYEQY
>TRBV10-3
AIGGNSGSGYEQY
>TRBV27
ASSTSQETQY
>TRBV6-5
ASSPQTGEMREQY